Each of the 14 T cell receptor beta chains below was sequenced from the same sample in a study of blood T cells in healthy people across ages. For the second PCR, which ran for about 7 to 11 cycles, a sample-barcoded 5' primer and a J-beta primer mix were used. TCRdb independently ran MiXCR on the 5' RACE reads; one entry per CDR3 protein. Seen here are some 560,000 distinct CDR3 sequences, about 29% observed once, and the top ten hold approximately 4%. The same data also went into a second study, on T cells of mothers and their children.

The sample was blood. The receptors derive from a boy between 2 and 10 years old in good health.

The chain employs TRBV7-9 and TRBJ2-1; 12 bases match TRBD2. The CDR3 spans 16 residues. The trim removed 5 bases at V and 4 bases at J, leaving 6 bases unmatched. CDR1 and CDR2 (germline): SEHNR, FQNEAQ (reference sequence). In DNA, the CDR3 is TGTGCCAGCAGCCCGACTAGCGGGGGTTTTTACAATGAGCAGTTCTTC. It codes for CASSPTSGGFYNEQFF.

This clonotype came up a few times. The rearrangement joins TRBV5-1 to TRBJ2-5; 13 nucleotides match TRBD2. The V gene's germline CDR1 is SGHRS and CDR2 YFSETQ. With 4 bases clipped from V and 2 bases from J, the junction kept 8 bases outside the gene matches. The CDR3 is 17 residues long. The chain's CDR3 is CASSPGGLAGVQETQYF. The CDR3 DNA reads as TGCGCCAGCAGCCCGGGAGGACTAGCGGGGGTACAAGAGACCCAGTACTTC.

This clonotype was seen more than once but under ten times. The chain has TRBV9 and TRBJ2-7; 7 bases are shared with TRBD1. With the DNA end fitting TRBJ2-5 better, the J assignment may be wrong. CDR1 is SGDLS, CDR2 YYNGEE, per germline. There are 13 residues in the CDR3. CDR3 in DNA: TGTGCCAGCGCTGGGACAGCCCAAGAGACCCAGTACTTC. It yields the protein CASAGTAQETQYF.

The J gene is TRBJ2-7, the V gene TRBV7-2; a weak D match, TRBD2 (5 bases). CDR3 length: 15 amino acids. Trimming removed 5 bases at V and 3 bases at J, with 17 bases between. Germline V gives CDR1 SGHTA, CDR2 FQGNSA. The CDR3: CASSPLIGVGYEQYF. As DNA, the CDR3 is TGTGCCAGCAGCCCGTTGATCGGGGTTGGCTACGAGCAGTACTTC.

This clonotype was found a few times. The rearrangement links TRBV4-3 to TRBJ1-4; D not certain. In germline, CDR1 is LGHNA, CDR2 YSLEER. Trimming left V 0 bases short and J 10 bases short, with 9 bases between. This CDR3 spans 13 amino acids. For the CDR3, the DNA is TGCGCCAGCAGCCAAGATCCAGCCCTAAAACTGTTTTTT. Its protein is CASSQDPALKLFF.

J is TRBJ2-5 and V is TRBV15; maybe TRBD2 (6 bases). Germline CDR1 is LNHNV and CDR2 is YYDKDF (reference sequence). CDR3 length: 14 amino acids. Trimming left V 8 bases short and J 4 bases short, with 17 bases between. Here the CDR3 reads CATFGGRSGETQYF. In nucleotides, the CDR3 is TGTGCCACCTTTGGAGGGAGAAGCGGAGAGACCCAGTACTTC. The full variable domain, rest sourced from reference TRBV15 and TRBJ2-5, is DAMVIQNPRYQVTQFGKPVTLSCSQTLNHNVMYWYQQKSSQAPKLLFHYYDKDFNNEADTPDNFQSRRPNTSFCFLDIRSPGLGDTAMYLCATFGGRSGETQYFGPGTRLLVL.

The V and J genes are TRBV7-9 and TRBJ1-1, with 8 bases matching TRBD1. The V gene's germline CDR1 is SEHNR and CDR2 FQNEAQ (reference sequence). J was trimmed by 5 bases and V by 5 bases; bases with no gene match: 7. The CDR3 is 14 amino acids. The CDR3: CASSPGDRLTEAFF. The DNA of the CDR3 is TGTGCCAGCAGCCCGGGGGACAGGTTGACTGAAGCTTTCTTT. Together with reference TRBV7-9 and TRBJ1-1, the CDR3 gives the full variable domain: DTGVSQNPRHKITKRGQNVTFRCDPISEHNRLYWYRQTLGQGPEFLTYFQNEAQLEKSRLLSDRFSAERPKGSFSTLEIQRTEQGDSAMYLCASSPGDRLTEAFFGQGTRLTVV.

V is TRBV14 and J is TRBJ2-1; D is tentatively TRBD1 or TRBD2 (5 bases each). Trimming took 1 base from V and 8 from J, leaving 30 bases between them. The CDR3 is made up of 20 amino acids. Germline CDR1 and CDR2: SGHDN and FVKESK. The CDR3 is CASSQGETLLRGDRNHEQFF. The DNA for the CDR3 is TGTGCCAGCAGCCAAGGAGAGACCCTTTTAAGGGGAGACCGAAACCATGAGCAGTTCTTC.

This clonotype has just a few counts. The V gene is TRBV12-3 or TRBV12-4, the J gene TRBJ1-2; 9 bases match TRBD1. CDR3 length equals 12 residues. V shed 5 bases and J 8 bases; nucleotides not matched to a gene: 3. The CDR3 sequence is CASSRQGEGYTF. CDR3 DNA sequence: TGTGCCAGCAGTCGACAGGGGGAAGGCTACACCTTC.

V gene TRBV10-3 combines with J gene TRBJ2-7; 10 positions match TRBD2. The J call may be in error: the DNA end matches TRBJ2-1 better. The germline V gene encodes CDR1 ENHRY and CDR2 SYGVKD. There are 15 residues in the CDR3. The CDR3 region has the DNA TGTGCCATCAGAACCGGGACTAGCGCCAACAATGAGCAGTTCTTC. It encodes CAIRTGTSANNEQFF.

This chain uses TRBV12-3 or TRBV12-4 with TRBJ1-5; weak D call: TRBD1 (5 bases). V was trimmed by 5 bases and J by 3 bases, leaving 8 bases between them. The CDR3 is 13 residues long. CDR3: CASSRGNNQPQHF. CDR3 nucleotide sequence: TGTGCCAGCAGTCGGGGGAACAATCAGCCCCAGCATTTT.

The chain recombines TRBV12-3 or TRBV12-4 with TRBJ1-1; 7 nucleotides align to TRBD1. Trimming cost V 6 bases and J 4 bases; bases outside gene matches: 5. The CDR3 sequence is 13 residues long. The CDR3 DNA follows: TGTGCCAGCAGCCGTGCAGGGGGCACTGAAGCTTTCTTT. As protein: CASSRAGGTEAFF.

This clonotype was counted between two and nine times. This chain uses TRBV7-9 with TRBJ2-7; maybe TRBD1 (5 bases). The V end was cut by 2 bases, the J end by 3 bases, with 17 bases between. CDR3 length: 16 residues. From germline, CDR1 is SEHNR and CDR2 FQNEAQ (reference sequence). The DNA for the CDR3 is TGTGCCAGCAGCTTACCCGTCACAGGATCGTACTACGAGCAGTACTTC. It is translated as CASSLPVTGSYYEQYF.

This clonotype appeared a few times. The rearrangement joins TRBV18 to TRBJ2-5; 8 bases line up with TRBD1. CDR1 is KGHSH and CDR2 is LQKENI in the germline V gene. The CDR3 is 14 residues long. V dropped 3 bases and J dropped 7; count of bases not matched to a gene: 7. The CDR3 spells CASSPTGGPGTQYF. The DNA of the CDR3 is TGTGCCAGCTCACCCACAGGGGGTCCCGGGACCCAGTACTTC.